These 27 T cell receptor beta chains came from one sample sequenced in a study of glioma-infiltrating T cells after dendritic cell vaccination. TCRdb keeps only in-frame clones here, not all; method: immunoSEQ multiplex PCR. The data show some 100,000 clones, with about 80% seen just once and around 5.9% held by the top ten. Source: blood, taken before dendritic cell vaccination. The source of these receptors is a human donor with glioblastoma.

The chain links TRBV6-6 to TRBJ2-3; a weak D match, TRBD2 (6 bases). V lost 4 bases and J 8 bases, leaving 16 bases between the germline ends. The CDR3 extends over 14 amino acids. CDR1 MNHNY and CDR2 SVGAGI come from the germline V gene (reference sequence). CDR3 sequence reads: CASSFAGTLVTQYF. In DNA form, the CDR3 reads TGTGCCAGCAGTTTCGCAGGGACTTTGGTTACGCAGTATTTT.

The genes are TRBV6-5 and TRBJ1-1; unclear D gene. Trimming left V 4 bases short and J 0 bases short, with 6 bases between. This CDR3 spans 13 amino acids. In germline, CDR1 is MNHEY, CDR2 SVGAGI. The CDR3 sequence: CASSLVMNTEAFF. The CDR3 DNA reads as TGTGCCAGCAGTTTAGTTATGAACACTGAAGCTTTCTTT.

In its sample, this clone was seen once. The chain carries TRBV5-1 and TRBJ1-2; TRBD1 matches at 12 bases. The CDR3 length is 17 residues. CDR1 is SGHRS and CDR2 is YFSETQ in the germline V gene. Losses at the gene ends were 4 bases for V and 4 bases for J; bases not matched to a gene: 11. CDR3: CASSGGGQGAGSYGYTF. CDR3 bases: TGCGCCAGCAGCGGGGGGGGACAGGGGGCCGGGAGCTATGGCTACACCTTC. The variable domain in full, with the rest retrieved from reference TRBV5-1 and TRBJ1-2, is KAGVTQTPRYLIKTRGQQVTLSCSPISGHRSVSWYQQTPGQGLQFLFEYFSETQRNKGNFPGRFSGRQFSNSRSEMNVSTLELGDSALYLCASSGGGQGAGSYGYTFGSGTRLTVV.

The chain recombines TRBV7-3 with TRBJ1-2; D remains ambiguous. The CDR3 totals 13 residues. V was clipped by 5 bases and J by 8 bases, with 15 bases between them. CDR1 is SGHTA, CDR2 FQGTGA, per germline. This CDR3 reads CASSQSGFRGYTF. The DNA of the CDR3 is TGTGCCAGCAGCCAGAGCGGCTTCCGCGGCTACACCTTC.

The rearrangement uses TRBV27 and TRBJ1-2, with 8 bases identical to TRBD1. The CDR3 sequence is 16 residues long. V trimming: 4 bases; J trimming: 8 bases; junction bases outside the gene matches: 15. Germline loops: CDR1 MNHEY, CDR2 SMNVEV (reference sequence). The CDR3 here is CASSYIIDRGKWGYTF. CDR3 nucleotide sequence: TGTGCCAGCAGTTATATCATTGACAGGGGAAAATGGGGCTACACCTTC.

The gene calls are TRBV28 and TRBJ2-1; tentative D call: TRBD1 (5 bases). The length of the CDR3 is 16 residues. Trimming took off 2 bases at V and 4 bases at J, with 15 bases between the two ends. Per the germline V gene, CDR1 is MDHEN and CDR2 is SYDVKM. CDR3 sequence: CASSLLGGAQYNEQFF. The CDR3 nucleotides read TGTGCCAGCAGTTTACTAGGTGGGGCCCAATACAATGAGCAGTTCTTC.

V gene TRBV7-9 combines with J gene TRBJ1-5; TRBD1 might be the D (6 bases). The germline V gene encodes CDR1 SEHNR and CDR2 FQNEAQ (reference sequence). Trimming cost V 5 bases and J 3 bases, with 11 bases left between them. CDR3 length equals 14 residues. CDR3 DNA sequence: TGTGCCAGCAGCCTGGACAGTCCCAATCAGCCCCAGCATTTT. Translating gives CASSLDSPNQPQHF.

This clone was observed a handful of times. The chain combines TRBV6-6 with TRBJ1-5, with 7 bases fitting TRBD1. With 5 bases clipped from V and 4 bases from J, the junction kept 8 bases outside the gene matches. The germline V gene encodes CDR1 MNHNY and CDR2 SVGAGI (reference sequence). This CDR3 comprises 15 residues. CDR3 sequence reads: CASSLTGTLNQPQHF. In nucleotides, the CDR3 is TGTGCCAGCAGTCTGACAGGGACTCTGAATCAGCCCCAGCATTTT.

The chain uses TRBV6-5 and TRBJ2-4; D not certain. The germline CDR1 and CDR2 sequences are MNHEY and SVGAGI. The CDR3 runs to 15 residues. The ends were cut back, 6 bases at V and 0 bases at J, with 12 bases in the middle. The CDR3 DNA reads TGTGCCAGCAGCCCACGCGGATTAGCCAAAAACATTCAGTACTTC. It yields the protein CASSPRGLAKNIQYF.

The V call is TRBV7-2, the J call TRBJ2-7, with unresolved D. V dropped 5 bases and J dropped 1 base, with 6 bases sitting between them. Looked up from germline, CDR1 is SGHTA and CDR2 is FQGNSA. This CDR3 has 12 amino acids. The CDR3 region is CASSMRSYEQYF. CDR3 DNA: TGTGCCAGCAGCATGCGGTCCTACGAGCAGTACTTC.

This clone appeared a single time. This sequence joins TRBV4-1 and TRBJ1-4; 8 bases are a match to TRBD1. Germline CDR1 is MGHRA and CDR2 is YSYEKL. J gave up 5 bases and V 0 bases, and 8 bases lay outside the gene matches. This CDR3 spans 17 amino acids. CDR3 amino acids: CASSQEGFRGLNEKLFF. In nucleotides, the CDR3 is TGCGCCAGCAGCCAAGAAGGTTTCAGGGGGCTGAATGAAAAACTGTTTTTT.

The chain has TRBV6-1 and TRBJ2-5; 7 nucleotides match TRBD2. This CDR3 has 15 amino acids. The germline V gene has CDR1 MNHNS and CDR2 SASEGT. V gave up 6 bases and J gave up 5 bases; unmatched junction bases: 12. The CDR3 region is CASRRTRWGEETQYF. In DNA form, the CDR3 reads TGTGCCAGCAGAAGGACTAGATGGGGGGAGGAGACCCAGTACTTC.

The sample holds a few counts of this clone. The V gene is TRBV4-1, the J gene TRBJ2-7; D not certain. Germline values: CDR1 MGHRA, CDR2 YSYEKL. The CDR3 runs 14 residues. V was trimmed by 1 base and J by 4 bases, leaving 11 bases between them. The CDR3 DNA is TGCGCCAGCAGCCAAGGCGGAGAAGGTTACGAGCAGTACTTC. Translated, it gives CASSQGGEGYEQYF.

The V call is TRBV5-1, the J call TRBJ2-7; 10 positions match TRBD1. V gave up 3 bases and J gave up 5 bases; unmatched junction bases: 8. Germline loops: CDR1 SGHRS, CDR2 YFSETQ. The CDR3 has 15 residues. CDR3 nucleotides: TGCGCCAGCAGCTCCGGCCGGGACAGGGGAAACGAGCAGTACTTC. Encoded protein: CASSSGRDRGNEQYF.

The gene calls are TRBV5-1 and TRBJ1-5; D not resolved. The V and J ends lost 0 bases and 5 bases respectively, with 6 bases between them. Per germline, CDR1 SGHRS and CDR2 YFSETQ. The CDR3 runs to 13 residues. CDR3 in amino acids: CASSLVGDQPQHF. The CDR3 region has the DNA TGCGCCAGCAGCTTGGTCGGGGATCAGCCCCAGCATTTT. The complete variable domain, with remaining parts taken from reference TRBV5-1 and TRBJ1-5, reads KAGVTQTPRYLIKTRGQQVTLSCSPISGHRSVSWYQQTPGQGLQFLFEYFSETQRNKGNFPGRFSGRQFSNSRSEMNVSTLELGDSALYLCASSLVGDQPQHFGDGTRLSIL.

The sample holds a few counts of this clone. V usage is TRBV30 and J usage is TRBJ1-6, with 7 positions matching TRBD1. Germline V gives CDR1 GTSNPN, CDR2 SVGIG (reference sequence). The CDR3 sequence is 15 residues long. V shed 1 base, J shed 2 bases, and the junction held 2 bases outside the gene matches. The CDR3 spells CAWSEGTAYNSPLHF. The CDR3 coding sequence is TGTGCCTGGAGTGAAGGGACAGCCTATAATTCACCCCTCCACTTT.

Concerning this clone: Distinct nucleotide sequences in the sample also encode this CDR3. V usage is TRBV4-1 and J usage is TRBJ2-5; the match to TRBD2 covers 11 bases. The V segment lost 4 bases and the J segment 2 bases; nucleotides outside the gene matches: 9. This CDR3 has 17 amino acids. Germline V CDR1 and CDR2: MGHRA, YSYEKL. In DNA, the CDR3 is TGCGCCAGCAGCCCGCAACTAGCGGGGGTGATACAAGAGACCCAGTACTTC. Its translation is CASSPQLAGVIQETQYF.

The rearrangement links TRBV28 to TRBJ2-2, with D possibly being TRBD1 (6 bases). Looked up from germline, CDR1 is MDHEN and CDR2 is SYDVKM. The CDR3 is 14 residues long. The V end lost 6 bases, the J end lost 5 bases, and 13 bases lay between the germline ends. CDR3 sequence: CASRRGSGTGELFF. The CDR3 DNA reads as TGTGCCAGCAGGAGGGGGAGTGGGACCGGGGAGCTGTTTTTT.

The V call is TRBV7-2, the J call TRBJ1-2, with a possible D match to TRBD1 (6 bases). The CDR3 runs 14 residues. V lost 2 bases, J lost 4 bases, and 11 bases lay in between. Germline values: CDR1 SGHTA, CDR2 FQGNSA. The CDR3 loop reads CASSLYREGYGYTF. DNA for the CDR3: TGTGCCAGCAGCTTATACAGGGAGGGCTATGGCTACACCTTC.

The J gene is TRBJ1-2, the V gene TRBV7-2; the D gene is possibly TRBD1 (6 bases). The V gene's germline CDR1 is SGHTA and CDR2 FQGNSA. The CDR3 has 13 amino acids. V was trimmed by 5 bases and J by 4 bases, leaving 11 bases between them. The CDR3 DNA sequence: TGTGCCAGCAGCACCGGACAGATCTATGGCTACACCTTC. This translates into CASSTGQIYGYTF.

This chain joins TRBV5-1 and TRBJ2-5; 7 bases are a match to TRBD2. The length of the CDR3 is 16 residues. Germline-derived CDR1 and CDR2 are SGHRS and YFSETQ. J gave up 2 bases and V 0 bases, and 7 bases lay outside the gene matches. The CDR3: CASSLAYGGVQETQYF. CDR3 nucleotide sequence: TGCGCCAGCAGCTTGGCTTATGGGGGGGTTCAAGAGACCCAGTACTTC.

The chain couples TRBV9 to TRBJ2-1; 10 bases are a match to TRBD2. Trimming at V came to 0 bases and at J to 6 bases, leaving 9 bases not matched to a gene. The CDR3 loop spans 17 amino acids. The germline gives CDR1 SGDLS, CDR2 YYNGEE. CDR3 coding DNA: TGTGCCAGCAGCGTAGGTGGCCTAGCGGGAGATATCAATGAGCAGTTCTTC. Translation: CASSVGGLAGDINEQFF.

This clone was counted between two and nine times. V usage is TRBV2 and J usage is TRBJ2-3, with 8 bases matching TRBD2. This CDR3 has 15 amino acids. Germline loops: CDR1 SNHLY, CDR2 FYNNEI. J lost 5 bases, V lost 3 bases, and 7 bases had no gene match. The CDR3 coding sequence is TGTGCCAGCAGTGAGGGCGGGGGGTTTATAGATACGCAGTATTTT. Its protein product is CASSEGGGFIDTQYF.

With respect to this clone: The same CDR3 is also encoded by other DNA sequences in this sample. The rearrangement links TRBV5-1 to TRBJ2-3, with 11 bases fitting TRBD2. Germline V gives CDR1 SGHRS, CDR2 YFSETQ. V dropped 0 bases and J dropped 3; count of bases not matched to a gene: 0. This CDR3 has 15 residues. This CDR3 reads CASSLGLAGTDTQYF. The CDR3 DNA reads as TGCGCCAGCAGCTTGGGACTAGCGGGAACAGATACGCAGTATTTT.

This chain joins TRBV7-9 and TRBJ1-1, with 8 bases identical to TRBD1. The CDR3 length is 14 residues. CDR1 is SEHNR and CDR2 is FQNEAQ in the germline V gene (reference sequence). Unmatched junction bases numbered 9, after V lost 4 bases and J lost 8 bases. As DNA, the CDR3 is TGTGCCAGCAGCTGGACTGGACAGGGCAGGGAAGCTTTCTTT. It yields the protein CASSWTGQGREAFF.

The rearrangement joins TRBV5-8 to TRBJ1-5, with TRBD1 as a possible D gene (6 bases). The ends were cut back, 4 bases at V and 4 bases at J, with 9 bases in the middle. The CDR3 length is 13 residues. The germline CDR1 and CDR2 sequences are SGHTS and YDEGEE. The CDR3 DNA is TGTGCCAGCAGCAACGACAGGAATCAGCCCCAGCATTTT. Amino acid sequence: CASSNDRNQPQHF. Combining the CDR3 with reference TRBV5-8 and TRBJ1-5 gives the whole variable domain EAGVTQSPTHLIKTRGQQATLRCSPISGHTSVYWYQQALGLGLQFLLWYDEGEERNRGNFPPRFSGRQFPNYSSELNVNALELEDSALYLCASSNDRNQPQHFGDGTRLSIL.

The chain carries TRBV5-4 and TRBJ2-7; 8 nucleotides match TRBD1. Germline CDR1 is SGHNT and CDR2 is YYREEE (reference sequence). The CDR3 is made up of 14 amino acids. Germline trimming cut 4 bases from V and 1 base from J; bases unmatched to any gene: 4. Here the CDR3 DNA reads TGTGCCAGCAGCCCAGGACAGGGTTCCTACGAGCAGTACTTC. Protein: CASSPGQGSYEQYF.